Listed here are 8 T cell receptor beta chains from one sample, sequenced in a study of blood T cell repertoires in COVID-19. Assay: immunoSEQ multiplex PCR; the TCRdb copy retains only in-frame clones and omits some. The table includes more than 12,000 clones, 80% to 90% detected once. Source material: peripheral blood. Source of these receptors: a human donor in a cohort sampled during active COVID-19.

This clone was counted a few times. The chain carries TRBV19 and TRBJ1-5, with a tentative D call TRBD1 (5 bases). The CDR3 is 13 amino acids. Deletions cut 5 bases from V and 6 bases from J, with 11 bases between. Looked up from germline, CDR1 is LNHDA and CDR2 is SQIVND (reference sequence). CDR3 DNA: TGTGCCAGTAGTGGGGGGGTTGGTCAGCCCCAGCATTTT. Translated: CASSGGVGQPQHF.

V is TRBV19 and J is TRBJ2-3; tentatively, D is TRBD1 (6 bases). CDR3 length equals 14 residues. V shed 8 bases and J shed 1 base, with 13 bases lying between them. Germline V lookup: CDR1 LNHDA, CDR2 SQIVND (reference sequence). CDR3 in DNA: TGTGCCAGTTCCAGGGGAGAGGGCACAGATACGCAGTATTTT. It codes for CASSRGEGTDTQYF.

The genes are TRBV2 and TRBJ2-5, with 8 bases aligning to TRBD1. Germline V lookup: CDR1 SNHLY, CDR2 FYNNEI. The CDR3 is made up of 14 amino acids. Unmatched junction bases numbered 7, after V lost 5 bases and J lost 5 bases. CDR3 coding DNA: TGTGCCAGCAGTATGGACAGGGCAGACGAGACCCAGTACTTC. Its protein product is CASSMDRADETQYF.

The chain couples TRBV28 to TRBJ1-4; tentatively, D is TRBD1 (6 bases). From germline, CDR1 is MDHEN and CDR2 SYDVKM. The CDR3 spans 16 residues. The V gene lost 4 bases and the J gene lost 0 bases, with 12 bases spanning the gap. The CDR3 protein is CASSSPRTATNEKLFF. DNA for the CDR3: TGTGCCAGCAGTTCCCCCCGGACAGCAACTAATGAAAAACTGTTTTTT.

V is TRBV19 and J is TRBJ1-6, with 8 positions matching TRBD1. Trimming removed 3 bases from V and 9 bases from J; junction bases left unmatched: 7. Germline CDR1 and CDR2: LNHDA and SQIVND (reference sequence). CDR3 length: 15 residues. The CDR3 region has the DNA TGTGCCAGTAGTATCCAGGGGGCTGCTTCTTCACCCCTCCACTTT. Encoded protein: CASSIQGAASSPLHF.

The rearrangement uses TRBV19 and TRBJ1-5; D uncertain. This CDR3 comprises 15 residues. Germline-derived CDR1 and CDR2 are LNHDA and SQIVND (reference sequence). Trimming pared 6 bases from V and 1 base from J, leaving 13 bases between. The CDR3 bases are TGTGCCAGTAGCCGAGAGCTCCTCAGCAATCAGCCCCAGCATTTT. Translation gives CASSRELLSNQPQHF.

Here the CDR3 reads CASSLGPGQGFVEAFF. The CDR3 region has the DNA TGTGCCAGCAGTTTGGGCCCGGGACAGGGGTTCGTTGAAGCTTTCTTT. This chain joins TRBV28 and TRBJ1-1; 10 bases fit TRBD1. Germline CDR1 and CDR2: MDHEN and SYDVKM. The CDR3 consists of 16 residues. The V and J ends lost 3 bases and 7 bases, in that order; junction bases with no gene match: 11.

The rearrangement links TRBV2 to TRBJ2-6, with D perhaps TRBD2 (6 bases). The CDR3 is made up of 14 amino acids. V was pared by 5 bases and J by 2 bases, with 7 bases between. Germline CDR1 reads SNHLY; CDR2 reads FYNNEI. This CDR3 is CASSRGTGANVLTF. The CDR3 region has the DNA TGTGCCAGCAGTCGGGGGACTGGGGCCAACGTCCTGACTTTC.